This TCR beta chain was captured by sequencing in a study of T cell repertoires in cytomegalovirus infection. Study-level background: Matching HLA type, along with CMV infection, was indicated by public TCR beta signatures.

With respect to this clonotype: Its antigen is not identified.

Germline CDR1 and CDR2: SGHAT and FQNNGV. This CDR3 contains 16 residues. V lost 5 bases and J lost 4, with 18 bases in between. TCRdb itself ran the reads through MiXCR, one entry per CDR3 protein. The table lists about half a million distinct CDR3 sequences, 25% to 35% of them singletons. This receptor was obtained from a human donor in good health (CMV status not recorded). Some clones in this sample may be carry-over from other donors' samples. The input for sequencing was cultured PBMCs, taken from culture after CMV antigen stimulation. This chain links TRBV11-2 with TRBJ2-1; a weak D match, TRBD2 (5 bases). The CDR3 protein is CASSKRGATTYNEQFF. The CDR3 coding sequence is TGTGCCAGCAGCAAACGAGGCGCGACTACTTACAATGAGCAGTTCTTC.